Listed below are T cell receptor beta chains from one sample, sequenced in a study of blood T cell repertoires in COVID-19. The data were produced by immunoSEQ multiplex PCR, yet TCRdb's version contains in-frame clones alone and is incomplete. The sample gives 26,000 or so clones, roughly 76% of which show up once; approximately 36% is in the top ten. The sample comprised peripheral blood. The receptors come from a man between 70 and 80 years old with acute or convalescent COVID-19. Each CDR3 is given with its conserved first and last residue. D genes are given only for firm matches. Size tells how often a clone was seen (once, few, many) or the class of an expanded clone, and some rows leave it out.

TRBJ1-3	TRBD1	TRBV28	.	CASQDRPGNTIYF	TGTGCCAGCCAGGACAGGCCTGGAAACACCATATATTTT
TRBJ2-5	.	TRBV6-5	once	CASTTPSGAQETQYF	TGTGCCAGCACCACGCCGTCAGGGGCCCAAGAGACCCAGTACTTC
TRBJ2-5	.	TRBV11-2	.	CASSLGGGTGQETQYF	TGTGCCAGCAGCTTAGGGGGCGGGACTGGTCAAGAGACCCAGTACTTC
TRBJ2-3	.	TRBV7-3	.	CASSLSAGADTQYF	TGTGCCAGCAGCTTAAGTGCCGGGGCAGATACGCAGTATTTT
TRBJ1-6	.	TRBV6-5	.	CASSYSRQSDSPLHF	TGTGCCAGCAGTTACTCGCGACAAAGTGACTCACCCCTCCACTTT
TRBJ1-1	.	TRBV28	once	CASFIFPRTKNTEAFF	TGTGCCAGCTTTATCTTTCCACGGACAAAGAACACTGAAGCTTTCTTT
TRBJ1-3	TRBD1	TRBV7-2	.	CASSVGTDQRAIYF	TGTGCCAGCAGCGTCGGGACAGACCAGCGGGCCATATATTTT
TRBJ2-2	TRBD2	TRBV19	.	CASSSPPGTSRRTGELFF	TGTGCCAGTAGTTCCCCTCCTGGGACTAGTCGTCGCACCGGGGAGCTGTTTTTT
TRBJ2-1	.	TRBV7-3	.	CASSLSGQSNEQFF	TGTGCCAGCAGCTTATCCGGACAGAGCAATGAGCAGTTCTTC
TRBJ2-1	.	TRBV12-3/TRBV12-4	.	CASSFKRLDEQFF	TGTGCCAGCAGTTTTAAGCGCCTTGATGAGCAGTTCTTC
TRBJ1-2	TRBD1	TRBV23-1	.	CASSPEDTITGVDGYTF	TGCGCCAGCAGTCCGGAGGATACGATCACAGGGGTGGATGGCTACACCTTC
TRBJ1-3	.	TRBV10-3	few	CAISRTSGNTIYF	TGTGCCATCAGCAGGACATCTGGAAACACCATATATTTT
TRBJ2-2	TRBD2	TRBV30	.	CAYPPSSGGSTGELFF	TGTGCCTACCCCCCCTCTAGCGGGGGAAGCACCGGGGAGCTGTTTTTT
TRBJ2-3	TRBD2	TRBV7-2	once	CASSGGLARSDTQYF	TGTGCCAGCAGCGGGGGACTAGCTAGGTCAGATACGCAGTATTTT
TRBJ2-5	.	TRBV20-1	.	CSAIGVETQYF	TGCAGTGCTATAGGGGTGGAGACCCAGTACTTC
TRBJ2-1	.	TRBV5-1	.	CASSLTGSQGSNEQFF	TGCGCCAGCAGCTTGACAGGGTCCCAGGGATCCAATGAGCAGTTCTTC
TRBJ1-4	.	TRBV3-1/TRBV3-2	.	CASSRGDVGNEKLFF	TGTGCCAGCAGCCGCGGGGATGTGGGAAATGAAAAACTGTTTTTT
TRBJ1-3	.	TRBV9	.	CASSFGGGIGSGNTIYF	TGTGCCAGCAGCTTCGGTGGGGGAATCGGGAGTGGAAACACCATATATTTT
TRBJ2-7	.	TRBV5-8	few	CASSLMTGSHEQYF	TGTGCCAGCAGCTTGATGACGGGTTCCCACGAGCAGTACTTC
TRBJ2-7	TRBD2	TRBV11-2	once	CASSPTSGSYEQYF	TGTGCCAGCAGCCCTACTAGCGGGAGTTACGAGCAGTACTTC
TRBJ1-1	TRBD1	TRBV18	.	CASSPGTVTTEAFF	TGTGCCAGCTCACCCGGGACAGTCACCACTGAAGCTTTCTTT
TRBJ1-5	.	TRBV5-5	.	CASSLERQGSQPQHF	TGTGCCAGCAGCTTGGAGAGGCAGGGGTCTCAGCCCCAGCATTTT
TRBJ1-2	.	TRBV5-8	.	CASSPGRRNYGYTF	TGTGCCAGCAGCCCCGGACGGAGGAACTATGGCTACACCTTC
TRBJ1-5	.	TRBV3-1/TRBV3-2	.	CASSQGEDQPQHF	TGTGCCAGCAGCCAGGGTGAGGATCAGCCCCAGCATTTT
TRBJ1-1	.	TRBV18	.	CASSPSQGLTEAFF	TGTGCCAGCTCACCGTCTCAGGGACTGACTGAAGCTTTCTTT
TRBJ2-1	TRBD2	TRBV11-2	.	CASSFSGQRGGSEQFF	TGTGCCAGCAGCTTTTCTGGGCAGCGGGGGGGAAGTGAGCAGTTCTTC
TRBJ1-5	.	TRBV30	few	CAWSQDNQPQHF	TGTGCCTGGAGTCAGGACAATCAGCCCCAGCATTTT
TRBJ1-5	TRBD1	TRBV6-6	.	CASKGTAHNQPQHF	TGTGCCAGCAAAGGGACAGCTCACAATCAGCCCCAGCATTTT
TRBJ2-5	.	TRBV6-2/TRBV6-3	few	CASSSSYQETQYF	TGTGCCAGCAGTTCTAGCTACCAAGAGACCCAGTACTTC
TRBJ2-7	.	TRBV28	.	CASTLEGAGTYYEQYF	TGTGCCAGCACTCTGGAGGGGGCAGGAACCTACTACGAGCAGTACTTC
TRBJ1-4	.	TRBV6-5	.	CASFRGDNEKLFF	TGTGCCAGCTTCAGGGGCGATAATGAAAAACTGTTTTTT
TRBJ2-2	TRBD2	TRBV7-3	.	CASSLNVASGATGELFF	TGTGCCAGCAGCTTAAACGTAGCTAGCGGGGCCACCGGGGAGCTGTTTTTT
TRBJ1-1	.	TRBV6-5	once	CASSPQGRVNTEAFF	TGTGCCAGCAGTCCCCAAGGGAGGGTGAACACTGAAGCTTTCTTT
TRBJ1-5	TRBD1	TRBV28	.	CASSLGDRGNHQPQHF	TGTGCCAGCAGTTTGGGGGACAGGGGAAACCATCAGCCCCAGCATTTT
TRBJ2-3	TRBD2	TRBV7-2	.	CASSLRSGVNRISTDTQYF	TGTGCCAGCAGCTTACGTAGCGGGGTTAATCGAATAAGCACAGATACGCAGTATTTT
TRBJ2-3	.	TRBV25-1	.	CASSWEAVDTQYF	TGTGCCAGCAGTTGGGAGGCAGTAGATACGCAGTATTTT
TRBJ2-5	.	TRBV28	.	CATSRGNEETQYF	TGTGCCACCTCCAGGGGAAACGAAGAGACCCAGTACTTC